This record covers a single T cell receptor beta chain. Primers: 60 Vbeta forward and 13 Jbeta reverse. Here immunoSEQ multiplex PCR was the method, and the copy in TCRdb shows in-frame clones only, minus some. The sample's table shows tens of thousands of clones. These data originate in a study of cytomegalovirus exposure and HLA in healthy donors. V lost 3 bases, J lost 2 bases, and 10 bases lay in between. CDR3 length equals 14 residues. Per the germline V gene, CDR1 is SQVTM and CDR2 is ANQGSEA. The sequenced sample was PBMCs. The clonotype comes from a female donor in good health and CMV-seropositive. The chain recombines TRBV29-1 with TRBJ2-2; D possibly corresponds to TRBD1 (5 bases). CDR3 in amino acids: CSVEVDRNTGELFF. Here the CDR3 DNA reads TGCAGCGTTGAGGTTGACAGAAACACCGGGGAGCTGTTTTTT.